The next 14 T cell receptor beta chains were all read from a single sample in a study of T cells after yellow fever vaccination. TCRdb reanalysed the 5' RACE reads using MiXCR and keeps one entry per CDR3 protein. Found here are around 340,000 distinct CDR3 sequences, 9.5% to 15% of them singletons; the top ten hold 2.5% to 3.5%. This sample comprised CD4+ T cells sorted from PBMCs, obtained 15 days after the yellow fever booster vaccination. The source is a man younger than 30 who received the YFV17D yellow fever vaccine.

The chain has TRBV5-1 and TRBJ1-5; 8 nucleotides agree with TRBD1. The germline V gene has CDR1 SGHRS and CDR2 YFSETQ. V lost 0 bases, J lost 2 bases, and 1 base stayed unmatched. The CDR3 covers 15 residues. The CDR3 reads CASSLEGQGNQPQHF. CDR3 nucleotides: TGCGCCAGCAGCTTGGAGGGACAGGGCAATCAGCCCCAGCATTTT.

This clonotype appeared a few times. The chain joins TRBV6-5 to TRBJ1-1; no clear D. Between the trimmed V and J ends, which lost 8 bases and 2 bases, there was a span of 21 bases. The germline gives CDR1 MNHEY, CDR2 SVGAGI. The CDR3 runs 16 residues. The CDR3 protein is CASSEGALDYNTEAFF. Written as DNA, the CDR3 is TGTGCCAGCTCGGAGGGAGCACTAGATTACAACACTGAAGCTTTCTTT.

This clonotype was seen more than once but under ten times. J is TRBJ2-7 and V is TRBV5-6; the D gene is possibly TRBD1 (6 bases). Germline-derived CDR1 and CDR2 are SGHDT and YYEEEE. Trimming shortened V by 3 bases and J by 3 bases, and 13 bases separated the two germline ends. The CDR3 consists of 14 residues. The CDR3 DNA is TGTGCCAGCAGCTCAGGGGTCGGGTACTACGAGCAGTACTTC. As protein: CASSSGVGYYEQYF.

The chain is built from TRBV20-1 and TRBJ2-7, with D possibly matching TRBD1 (6 bases). Germline CDR1 is DFQATT and CDR2 is SNEGSKA (reference sequence). V was pared by 6 bases and J by 4 bases, with 16 bases between. This CDR3 comprises 13 residues. In DNA, the CDR3 is TGCAGTGCCCGATCGGACAGAGATTACGAGCAGTACGTC. Its protein is CSARSDRDYEQYV.

This clonotype was seen a handful of times. V and J are TRBV7-3 and TRBJ2-2; 8 positions agree with TRBD2. The junction had 4 bases not matched to a gene; V was cut back by 5 bases and J by 2 bases. The CDR3 spans 15 residues. Germline-derived CDR1 and CDR2 are SGHTA and FQGTGA. DNA of the CDR3: TGTGCCAGCAGCCTACTAGCGGTCAACACCGGGGAGCTGTTTTTT. Protein sequence: CASSLLAVNTGELFF. Filled out from reference TRBV7-3 and TRBJ2-2, the complete variable domain reads GAGVSQTPSNKVTEKGKYVELRCDPISGHTALYWYRQSLGQGPEFLIYFQGTGAADDSGLPNDRFFAVRPEGSVSTLKIQRTERGDSAVYLCASSLLAVNTGELFFGEGSRLTVL.

The chain couples TRBV5-1 to TRBJ2-4; D may be TRBD1 (5 bases). Germline CDR1 and CDR2: SGHRS and YFSETQ. This CDR3 comprises 18 residues. Between the trimmed V and J ends, which lost 0 bases and 8 bases, there was a span of 24 bases. The CDR3 nucleotides read TGCGCCAGCAGCTTGGCTATTTCATCGGGCAGGGAAGGATACATTCAGTACTTC. This translates into CASSLAISSGREGYIQYF.

This clonotype was counted between two and nine times. V gene TRBV12-5 combines with J gene TRBJ1-2, with unresolved D. V lost 0 bases and J lost 8, with 19 bases in between. CDR3 size: 16 residues. From germline, CDR1 is LGHNT and CDR2 FRNRAP. CDR3 nucleotide sequence: TGTGCTAGTGGTTTGGTACCTCAGCTTCTCTCGGGGGGCTACACCTTC. This sequence encodes CASGLVPQLLSGGYTF.

This clonotype was picked up a small number of times. This rearrangement joins TRBV9 to TRBJ1-1, with 7 bases identical to TRBD1. The CDR3 sequence is 15 residues long. CDR1 is SGDLS and CDR2 is YYNGEE in the germline V gene. With V trimmed by 4 bases and J by 1 base, 7 bases remained unmatched. CDR3 bases: TGTGCCAGCAGCCCGAGTTGGGACAGGAACACTGAAGCTTTCTTT. Translated, it gives CASSPSWDRNTEAFF.

This chain joins TRBV10-2 and TRBJ2-7; D is perhaps TRBD1 or TRBD2 (5 bases each). The CDR3 length is 14 residues. In germline, CDR1 is WSHSY, CDR2 SAAADI. V lost 7 bases, J lost 0 bases, and 13 bases lay in between. Here the CDR3 reads CASTGTASSYEQYF. DNA for the CDR3: TGCGCCAGCACCGGGACGGCCAGCTCCTACGAGCAGTACTTC.

The chain links TRBV4-2 to TRBJ2-2, with unresolved D. Germline CDR1 reads LGHNA; CDR2 reads YNFKEQ. Trimming removed 1 base at V and 0 bases at J, with 6 bases between. This CDR3 spans 15 amino acids. CDR3 nucleotide sequence: TGTGCCAGCAGCCAAGGAAACGCGAACACCGGGGAGCTGTTTTTT. Its translation: CASSQGNANTGELFF.

This clonotype was seen only a few times. This chain uses TRBV2 with TRBJ1-5; D call uncertain. Germline V gene sequence: CDR1 SNHLY, CDR2 FYNNEI. This CDR3 is 14 amino acids long. V dropped 1 base and J dropped 6 bases, with 10 bases sitting between them. This chain's CDR3 is CASSEGGFVQPQHF. The CDR3 region has the DNA TGTGCCAGCAGTGAAGGAGGGTTTGTTCAGCCCCAGCATTTT.

The V and J genes are TRBV7-2 and TRBJ2-3; D may be TRBD2 (6 bases). Trimming took off 1 base at V and 0 bases at J, with 11 bases between the two ends. CDR1 is SGHTA and CDR2 is FQGNSA in the germline V gene. This CDR3 region has 16 residues. The DNA for the CDR3 is TGTGCCAGCAGCTTAGTGGGGGGTTTTAGCACAGATACGCAGTATTTT. It encodes CASSLVGGFSTDTQYF.

This clonotype occurred a few times. This chain connects TRBV5-5 to TRBJ2-7, with unresolved D. Trimming took off 2 bases at V and 0 bases at J, with 9 bases between the two ends. The CDR3 runs 14 residues. CDR1 is SGHKS, CDR2 YYEKEE, per germline (reference sequence). DNA for the CDR3: TGTGCCAGCAGCTTTGGCGGCCGCTCCTACGAGCAGTACGTC. This translates into CASSFGGRSYEQYV.

The chain joins TRBV28 to TRBJ2-2; the match to TRBD2 covers 9 bases. The germline gives CDR1 MDHEN, CDR2 SYDVKM. The CDR3 consists of 16 residues. V lost 6 bases and J lost 6; bases outside the gene matches: 11. The DNA of the CDR3 is TGTGCCAGCAGCTCGGCGGGGGGGAGGCCAGCCGGGGAGCTGTTTTTT. It specifies CASSSAGGRPAGELFF.